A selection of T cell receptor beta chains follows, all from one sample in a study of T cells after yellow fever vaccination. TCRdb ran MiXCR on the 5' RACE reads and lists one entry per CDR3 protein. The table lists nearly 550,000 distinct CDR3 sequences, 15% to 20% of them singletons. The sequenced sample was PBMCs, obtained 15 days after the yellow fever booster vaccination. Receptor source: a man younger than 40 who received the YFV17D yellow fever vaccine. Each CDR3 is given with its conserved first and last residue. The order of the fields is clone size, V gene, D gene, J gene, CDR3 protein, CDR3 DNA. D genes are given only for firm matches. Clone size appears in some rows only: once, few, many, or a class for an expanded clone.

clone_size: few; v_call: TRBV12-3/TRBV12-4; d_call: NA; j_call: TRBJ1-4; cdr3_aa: CASGITGTNEKLFF; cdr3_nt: TGTGCCAGCGGGATAACAGGGACTAATGAAAAACTGTTTTTT
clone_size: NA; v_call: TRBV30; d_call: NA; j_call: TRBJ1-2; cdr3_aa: CAWSGGKEGYTF; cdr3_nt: TGTGCCTGGAGTGGAGGGAAGGAAGGCTACACCTTC
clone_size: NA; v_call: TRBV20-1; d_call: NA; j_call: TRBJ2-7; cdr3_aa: CSASGTPNYEQYF; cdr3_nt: TGCAGTGCTTCCGGGACTCCCAACTACGAGCAGTACTTC
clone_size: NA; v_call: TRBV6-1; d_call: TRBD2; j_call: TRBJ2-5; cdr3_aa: CASRPGAVAGGWETQYF; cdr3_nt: TGTGCCAGCAGACCCGGCGCGGTAGCGGGAGGCTGGGAGACCCAGTACTTC
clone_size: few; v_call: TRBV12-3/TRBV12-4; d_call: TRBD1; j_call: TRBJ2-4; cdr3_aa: CASSLTDRPNIQYF; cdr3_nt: TGTGCCAGCAGTTTAACGGACAGGCCAAACATTCAGTACTTC
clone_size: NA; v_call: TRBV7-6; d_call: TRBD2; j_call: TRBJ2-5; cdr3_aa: CASSPPGLAGGETQYF; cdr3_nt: TGTGCCAGCAGCCCCCCGGGACTAGCGGGAGGAGAGACCCAGTACTTC
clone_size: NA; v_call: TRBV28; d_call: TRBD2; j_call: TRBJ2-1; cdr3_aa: CASSSRLAGRYNEQFF; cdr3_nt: TGTGCCAGCAGTTCCCGACTAGCGGGACGCTACAATGAGCAGTTCTTC
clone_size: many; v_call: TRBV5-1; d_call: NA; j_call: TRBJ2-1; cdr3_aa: CASSSEVADRYNEQFF; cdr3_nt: TGCGCCAGCAGCTCCGAGGTGGCGGACAGATACAATGAGCAGTTCTTC
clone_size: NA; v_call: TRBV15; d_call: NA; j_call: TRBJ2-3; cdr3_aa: CATSRDVTYSTDTQYF; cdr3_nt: TGTGCCACCAGCAGAGATGTTACGTACAGCACAGATACGCAGTATTTT
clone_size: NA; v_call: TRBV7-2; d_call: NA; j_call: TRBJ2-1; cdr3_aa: CASSSRAFNEQFF; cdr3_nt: TGTGCCAGCAGCTCAAGGGCTTTCAATGAGCAGTTCTTC
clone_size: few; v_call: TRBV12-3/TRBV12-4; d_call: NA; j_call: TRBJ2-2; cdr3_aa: CASTWGTDPTSGHTGELFF; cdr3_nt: TGTGCCAGCACCTGGGGGACTGATCCTACCTCTGGGCACACCGGGGAGCTGTTTTTT
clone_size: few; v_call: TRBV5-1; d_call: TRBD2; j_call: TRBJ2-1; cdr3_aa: CASSGTTPSYNEQFF; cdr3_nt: TGCGCCAGCAGCGGGACTACACCTAGCTACAATGAGCAGTTCTTC
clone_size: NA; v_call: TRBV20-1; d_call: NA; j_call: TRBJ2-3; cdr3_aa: CSARDLALPTQYF; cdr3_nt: TGCAGTGCTAGGGACCTAGCGTTACCTACGCAGTATTTT
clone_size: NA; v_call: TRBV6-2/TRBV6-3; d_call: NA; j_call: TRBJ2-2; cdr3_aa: CASTRTQGVTGELFF; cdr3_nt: TGTGCCAGTACACGTACACAGGGAGTTACCGGGGAGCTGTTTTTT
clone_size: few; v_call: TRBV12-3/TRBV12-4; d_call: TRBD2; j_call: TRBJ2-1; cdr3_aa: CASNPPGGLQFF; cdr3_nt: TGTGCCAGCAATCCACCCGGGGGGTTGCAGTTCTTC
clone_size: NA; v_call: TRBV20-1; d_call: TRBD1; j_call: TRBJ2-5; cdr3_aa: CSAPRTGGQETQYF; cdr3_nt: TGCAGTGCTCCGAGGACAGGGGGTCAAGAGACCCAGTACTTC